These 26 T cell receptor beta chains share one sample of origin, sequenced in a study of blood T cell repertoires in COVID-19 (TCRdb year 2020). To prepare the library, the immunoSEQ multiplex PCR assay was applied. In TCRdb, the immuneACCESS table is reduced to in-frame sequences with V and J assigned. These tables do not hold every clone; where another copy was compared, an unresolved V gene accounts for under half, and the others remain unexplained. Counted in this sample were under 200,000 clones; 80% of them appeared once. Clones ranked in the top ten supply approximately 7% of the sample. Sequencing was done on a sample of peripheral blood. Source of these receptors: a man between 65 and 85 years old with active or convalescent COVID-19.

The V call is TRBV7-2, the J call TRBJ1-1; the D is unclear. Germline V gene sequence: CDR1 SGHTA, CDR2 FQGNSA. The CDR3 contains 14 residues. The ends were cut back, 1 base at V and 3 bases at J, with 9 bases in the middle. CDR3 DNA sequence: TGTGCCAGCAGCTTAGACGGGTCGGACACTGAAGCTTTCTTT. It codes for CASSLDGSDTEAFF.

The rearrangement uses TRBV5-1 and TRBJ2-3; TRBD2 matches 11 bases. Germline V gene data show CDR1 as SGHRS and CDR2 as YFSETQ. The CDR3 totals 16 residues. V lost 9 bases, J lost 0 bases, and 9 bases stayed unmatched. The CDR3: CATTSGGSTSTDTQYF. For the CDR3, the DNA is TGCGCCACCACTAGCGGGGGCTCGACTAGCACAGATACGCAGTATTTT.

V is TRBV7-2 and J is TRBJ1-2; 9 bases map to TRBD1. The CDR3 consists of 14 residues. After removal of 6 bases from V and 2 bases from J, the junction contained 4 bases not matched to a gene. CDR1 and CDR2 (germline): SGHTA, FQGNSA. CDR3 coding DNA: TGTGCCAGCAGTCTGGGACAGGGAAACTATGGCTACACCTTC. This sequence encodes CASSLGQGNYGYTF.

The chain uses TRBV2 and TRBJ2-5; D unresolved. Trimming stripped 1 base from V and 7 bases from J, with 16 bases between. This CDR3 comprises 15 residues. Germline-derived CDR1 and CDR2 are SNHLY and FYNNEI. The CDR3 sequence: CASSEEPGGLGTQYF. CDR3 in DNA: TGTGCCAGCAGTGAAGAACCCGGCGGTTTAGGGACCCAGTACTTC.

The CDR3 protein is CASVPFTGAGVTEAFF. For the CDR3, the DNA is TGTGCCAGCGTCCCCTTTACAGGGGCTGGTGTCACTGAAGCTTTCTTT. The chain combines TRBV7-9 with TRBJ1-1; 7 bases agree with TRBD1. CDR1 is SEHNR, CDR2 FQNEAQ, per germline (reference sequence). CDR3 length: 16 residues. J lost 4 bases, V lost 8 bases, and 16 bases had no gene match.

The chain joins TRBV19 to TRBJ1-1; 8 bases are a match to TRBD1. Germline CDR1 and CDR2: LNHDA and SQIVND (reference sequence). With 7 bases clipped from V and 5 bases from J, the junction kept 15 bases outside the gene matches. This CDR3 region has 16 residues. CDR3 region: CASTGPRGRRETEAFF. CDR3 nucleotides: TGTGCCAGTACCGGGCCCAGGGGGCGCAGGGAAACTGAAGCTTTCTTT.

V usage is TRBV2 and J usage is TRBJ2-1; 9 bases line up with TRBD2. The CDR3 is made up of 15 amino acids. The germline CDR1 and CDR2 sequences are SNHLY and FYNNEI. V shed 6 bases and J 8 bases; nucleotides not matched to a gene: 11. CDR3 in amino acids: CASSGGRAAKYEQFF. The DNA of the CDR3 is TGTGCCAGCAGCGGCGGGAGGGCCGCGAAGTATGAGCAGTTCTTC.

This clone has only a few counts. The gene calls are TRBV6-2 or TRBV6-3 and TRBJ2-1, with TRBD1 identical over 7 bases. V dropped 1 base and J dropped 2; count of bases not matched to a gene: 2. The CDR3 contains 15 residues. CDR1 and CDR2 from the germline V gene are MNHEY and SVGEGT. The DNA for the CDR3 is TGTGCCAGCAGTTACTTGGGACAGACCTACAATGAGCAGTTCTTC. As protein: CASSYLGQTYNEQFF.

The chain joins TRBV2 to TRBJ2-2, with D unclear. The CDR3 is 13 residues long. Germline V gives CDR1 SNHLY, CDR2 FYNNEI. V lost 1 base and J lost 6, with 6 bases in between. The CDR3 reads CASSEERAGELFF. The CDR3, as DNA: TGTGCCAGCAGTGAAGAACGGGCCGGGGAGCTGTTTTTT.

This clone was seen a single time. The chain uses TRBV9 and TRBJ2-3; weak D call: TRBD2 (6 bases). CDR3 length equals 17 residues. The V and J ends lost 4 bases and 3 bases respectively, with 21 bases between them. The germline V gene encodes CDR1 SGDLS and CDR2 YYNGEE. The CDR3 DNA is TGTGCCAGCAGCCCCGTCTTCGGGGGATTAGGGACAGATACGCAGTATTTT. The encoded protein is CASSPVFGGLGTDTQYF.

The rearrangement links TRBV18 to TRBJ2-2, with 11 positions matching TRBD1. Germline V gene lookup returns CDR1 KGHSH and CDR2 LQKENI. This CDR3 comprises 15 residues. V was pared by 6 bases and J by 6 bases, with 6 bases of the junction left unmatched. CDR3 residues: CASSEDRGRAGELFF. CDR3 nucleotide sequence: TGTGCCAGCTCCGAGGACAGGGGGCGAGCCGGGGAGCTGTTTTTT. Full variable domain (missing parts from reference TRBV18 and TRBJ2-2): NAGVMQNPRHLVRRRGQEARLRCSPMKGHSHVYWYRQLPEEGLKFMVYLQKENIIDESGMPKERFSAEFPKEGPSILRIQQVVRGDSAAYFCASSEDRGRAGELFFGEGSRLTVL.

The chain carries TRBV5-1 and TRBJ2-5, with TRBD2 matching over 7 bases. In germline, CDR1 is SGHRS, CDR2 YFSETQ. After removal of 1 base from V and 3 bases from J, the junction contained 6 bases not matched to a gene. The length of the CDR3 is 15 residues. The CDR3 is CASSLLGSGKETQYF. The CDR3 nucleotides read TGCGCCAGCAGCTTGTTAGGGAGCGGGAAAGAGACCCAGTACTTC.

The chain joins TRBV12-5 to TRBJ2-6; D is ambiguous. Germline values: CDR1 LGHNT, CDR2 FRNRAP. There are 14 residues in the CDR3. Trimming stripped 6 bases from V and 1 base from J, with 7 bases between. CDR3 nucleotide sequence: TGTGCTAGTGGCAATACATCTGGGGCCAACGTCCTGACTTTC. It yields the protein CASGNTSGANVLTF. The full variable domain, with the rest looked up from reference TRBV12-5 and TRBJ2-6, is DARVTQTPRHKVTEMGQEVTMRCQPILGHNTVFWYRQTMMQGLELLAYFRNRAPLDDSGMPKDRFSAEMPDATLATLKIQPSEPRDSAVYFCASGNTSGANVLTFGAGSRLTVL.

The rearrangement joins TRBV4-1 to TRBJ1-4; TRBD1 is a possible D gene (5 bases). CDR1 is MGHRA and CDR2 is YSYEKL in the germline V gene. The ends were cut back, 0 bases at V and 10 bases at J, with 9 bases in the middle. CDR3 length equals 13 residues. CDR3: CASSQEQGGKLFF. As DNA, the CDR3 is TGCGCCAGCAGCCAAGAGCAGGGAGGAAAACTGTTTTTT.

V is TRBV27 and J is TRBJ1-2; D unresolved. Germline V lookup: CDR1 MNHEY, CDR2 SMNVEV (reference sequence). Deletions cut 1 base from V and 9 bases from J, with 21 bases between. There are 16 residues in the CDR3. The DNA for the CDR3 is TGTGCCAGCAGTTTATATGCCGCGGCGGGGTCGTCGAGCTACACCTTC. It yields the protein CASSLYAAAGSSSYTF.

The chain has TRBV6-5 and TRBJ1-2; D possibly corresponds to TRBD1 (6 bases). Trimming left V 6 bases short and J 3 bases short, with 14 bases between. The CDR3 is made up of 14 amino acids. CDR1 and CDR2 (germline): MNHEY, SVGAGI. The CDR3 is CASRREGGYYGYTF. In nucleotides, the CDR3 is TGTGCCAGCAGGAGGGAAGGGGGTTACTATGGCTACACCTTC.

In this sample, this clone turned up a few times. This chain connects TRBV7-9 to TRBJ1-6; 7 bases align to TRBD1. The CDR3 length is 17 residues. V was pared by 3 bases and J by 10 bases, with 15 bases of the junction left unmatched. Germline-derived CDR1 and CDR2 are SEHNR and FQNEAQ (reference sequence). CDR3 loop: CASSFDYGDRAGSPLHF. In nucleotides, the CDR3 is TGTGCCAGCAGCTTCGATTACGGAGACAGGGCGGGGTCACCCCTCCACTTT.

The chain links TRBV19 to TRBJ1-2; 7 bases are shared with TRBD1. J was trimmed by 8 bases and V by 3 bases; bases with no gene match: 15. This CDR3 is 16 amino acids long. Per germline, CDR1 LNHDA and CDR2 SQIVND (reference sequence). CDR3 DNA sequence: TGTGCCAGTAGTATGTACACCAGGGGGAATACGGGCGGCTACACCTTC. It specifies CASSMYTRGNTGGYTF. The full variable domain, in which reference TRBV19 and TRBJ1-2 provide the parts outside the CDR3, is DGGITQSPKYLFRKEGQNVTLSCEQNLNHDAMYWYRQDPGQGLRLIYYSQIVNDFQKGDIAEGYSVSREKKESFPLTVTSAQKNPTAFYLCASSMYTRGNTGGYTFGSGTRLTVV.

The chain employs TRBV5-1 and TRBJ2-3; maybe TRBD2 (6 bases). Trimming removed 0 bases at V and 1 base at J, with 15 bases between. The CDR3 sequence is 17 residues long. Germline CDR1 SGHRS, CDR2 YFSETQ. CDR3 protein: CASSLDMQGGGTDTQYF. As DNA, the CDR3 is TGCGCCAGCAGCTTGGATATGCAGGGAGGCGGCACAGATACGCAGTATTTT. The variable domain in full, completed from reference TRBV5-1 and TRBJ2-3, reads KAGVTQTPRYLIKTRGQQVTLSCSPISGHRSVSWYQQTPGQGLQFLFEYFSETQRNKGNFPGRFSGRQFSNSRSEMNVSTLELGDSALYLCASSLDMQGGGTDTQYFGPGTRLTVL.

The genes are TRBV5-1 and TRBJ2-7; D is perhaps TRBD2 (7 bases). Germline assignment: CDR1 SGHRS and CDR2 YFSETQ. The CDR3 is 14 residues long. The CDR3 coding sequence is TGCGCTTCGTACGGGGGGCCACTTCGGTACGAGCAGTACTTC. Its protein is CASYGGPLRYEQYF.

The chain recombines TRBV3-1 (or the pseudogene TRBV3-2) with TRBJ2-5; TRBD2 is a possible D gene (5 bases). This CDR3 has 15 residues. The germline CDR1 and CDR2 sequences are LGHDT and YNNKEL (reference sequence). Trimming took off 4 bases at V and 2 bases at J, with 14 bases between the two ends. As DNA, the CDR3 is TGTGCCAGCAGCCCCAGGACGGGGTTTCAAGAGACCCAGTACTTC. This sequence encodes CASSPRTGFQETQYF.

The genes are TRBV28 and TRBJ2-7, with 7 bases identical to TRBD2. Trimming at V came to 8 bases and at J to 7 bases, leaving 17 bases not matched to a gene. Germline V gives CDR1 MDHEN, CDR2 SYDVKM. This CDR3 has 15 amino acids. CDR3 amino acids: CASAHVAGALVEQYF. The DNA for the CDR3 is TGTGCCAGCGCCCACGTGGCGGGAGCGTTGGTTGAGCAGTACTTC.

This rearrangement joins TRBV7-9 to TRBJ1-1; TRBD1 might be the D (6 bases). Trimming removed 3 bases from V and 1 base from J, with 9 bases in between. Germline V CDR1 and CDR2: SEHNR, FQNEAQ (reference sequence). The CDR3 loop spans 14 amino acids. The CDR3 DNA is TGTGCCAGCAGCTTGCAGGGGACGAACACTGAAGCTTTCTTT. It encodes CASSLQGTNTEAFF.

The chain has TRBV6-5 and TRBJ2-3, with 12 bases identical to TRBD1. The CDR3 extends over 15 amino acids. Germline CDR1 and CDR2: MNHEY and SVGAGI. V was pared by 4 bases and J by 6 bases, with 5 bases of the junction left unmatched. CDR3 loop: CASSSGTGGKDTQYF. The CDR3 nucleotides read TGTGCCAGCAGTTCCGGGACAGGGGGCAAGGATACGCAGTATTTT.

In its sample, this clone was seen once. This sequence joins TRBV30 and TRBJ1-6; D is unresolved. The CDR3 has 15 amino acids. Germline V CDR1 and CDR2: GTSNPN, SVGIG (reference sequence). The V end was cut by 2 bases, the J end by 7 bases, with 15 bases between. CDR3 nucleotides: TGTGCCTGGAGTAAGTCAGCCGGAGAAAATTCACCCCTCCACTTT. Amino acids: CAWSKSAGENSPLHF.

In DNA, the CDR3 is TGTGCCAGCAGCAACCGACAGGGTACAGATACGCAGTATTTT. Its translation is CASSNRQGTDTQYF. This chain joins TRBV5-6 and TRBJ2-3, with 7 bases lining up with TRBD1. Germline CDR1 is SGHDT and CDR2 is YYEEEE. The length of the CDR3 is 14 residues. Trimming removed 4 bases from V and 3 bases from J; junction bases left unmatched: 5.